The entry below gives a single T cell receptor beta chain sequence along with its context. Its matching antigen is unknown. This record belongs to a study of OX40 agonist ivuxolimab in advanced cancers. As for the study in general: Dose-escalation patients were diagnosed with hepatocellular carcinoma, melanoma, renal cell cancer or head and neck cancer. Study results and limitations: Partial responders at 0.1-3.0 mg/kg showed near-lowest clonal expansion.

Unmatched junction bases numbered 11, after V lost 8 bases and J lost 0 bases. CDR3 size: 15 residues. Looked up from germline, CDR1 is SGHNT and CDR2 is YYREEE (reference sequence). Sequencing was performed with immunoSEQ multiplex PCR; in TCRdb, only in-frame clones are kept and a portion is missing. The data show approximately 89,000 clones, roughly 88% seen once. This sample comprised CD4+ or CD8+ T cells sorted from blood, obtained in a trial of the OX40 agonist ivuxolimab. This chain joins TRBV5-4 and TRBJ2-7, with 7 nucleotides matching TRBD1. The origin of this receptor is an adult with an advanced solid tumor such as melanoma, head and neck, liver or kidney cancer. For the CDR3, the DNA is TGTGCCAGAAACCGGGACAGTCAAAGCTCCTACGAGCAGTACTTC. This translates into CARNRDSQSSYEQYF.